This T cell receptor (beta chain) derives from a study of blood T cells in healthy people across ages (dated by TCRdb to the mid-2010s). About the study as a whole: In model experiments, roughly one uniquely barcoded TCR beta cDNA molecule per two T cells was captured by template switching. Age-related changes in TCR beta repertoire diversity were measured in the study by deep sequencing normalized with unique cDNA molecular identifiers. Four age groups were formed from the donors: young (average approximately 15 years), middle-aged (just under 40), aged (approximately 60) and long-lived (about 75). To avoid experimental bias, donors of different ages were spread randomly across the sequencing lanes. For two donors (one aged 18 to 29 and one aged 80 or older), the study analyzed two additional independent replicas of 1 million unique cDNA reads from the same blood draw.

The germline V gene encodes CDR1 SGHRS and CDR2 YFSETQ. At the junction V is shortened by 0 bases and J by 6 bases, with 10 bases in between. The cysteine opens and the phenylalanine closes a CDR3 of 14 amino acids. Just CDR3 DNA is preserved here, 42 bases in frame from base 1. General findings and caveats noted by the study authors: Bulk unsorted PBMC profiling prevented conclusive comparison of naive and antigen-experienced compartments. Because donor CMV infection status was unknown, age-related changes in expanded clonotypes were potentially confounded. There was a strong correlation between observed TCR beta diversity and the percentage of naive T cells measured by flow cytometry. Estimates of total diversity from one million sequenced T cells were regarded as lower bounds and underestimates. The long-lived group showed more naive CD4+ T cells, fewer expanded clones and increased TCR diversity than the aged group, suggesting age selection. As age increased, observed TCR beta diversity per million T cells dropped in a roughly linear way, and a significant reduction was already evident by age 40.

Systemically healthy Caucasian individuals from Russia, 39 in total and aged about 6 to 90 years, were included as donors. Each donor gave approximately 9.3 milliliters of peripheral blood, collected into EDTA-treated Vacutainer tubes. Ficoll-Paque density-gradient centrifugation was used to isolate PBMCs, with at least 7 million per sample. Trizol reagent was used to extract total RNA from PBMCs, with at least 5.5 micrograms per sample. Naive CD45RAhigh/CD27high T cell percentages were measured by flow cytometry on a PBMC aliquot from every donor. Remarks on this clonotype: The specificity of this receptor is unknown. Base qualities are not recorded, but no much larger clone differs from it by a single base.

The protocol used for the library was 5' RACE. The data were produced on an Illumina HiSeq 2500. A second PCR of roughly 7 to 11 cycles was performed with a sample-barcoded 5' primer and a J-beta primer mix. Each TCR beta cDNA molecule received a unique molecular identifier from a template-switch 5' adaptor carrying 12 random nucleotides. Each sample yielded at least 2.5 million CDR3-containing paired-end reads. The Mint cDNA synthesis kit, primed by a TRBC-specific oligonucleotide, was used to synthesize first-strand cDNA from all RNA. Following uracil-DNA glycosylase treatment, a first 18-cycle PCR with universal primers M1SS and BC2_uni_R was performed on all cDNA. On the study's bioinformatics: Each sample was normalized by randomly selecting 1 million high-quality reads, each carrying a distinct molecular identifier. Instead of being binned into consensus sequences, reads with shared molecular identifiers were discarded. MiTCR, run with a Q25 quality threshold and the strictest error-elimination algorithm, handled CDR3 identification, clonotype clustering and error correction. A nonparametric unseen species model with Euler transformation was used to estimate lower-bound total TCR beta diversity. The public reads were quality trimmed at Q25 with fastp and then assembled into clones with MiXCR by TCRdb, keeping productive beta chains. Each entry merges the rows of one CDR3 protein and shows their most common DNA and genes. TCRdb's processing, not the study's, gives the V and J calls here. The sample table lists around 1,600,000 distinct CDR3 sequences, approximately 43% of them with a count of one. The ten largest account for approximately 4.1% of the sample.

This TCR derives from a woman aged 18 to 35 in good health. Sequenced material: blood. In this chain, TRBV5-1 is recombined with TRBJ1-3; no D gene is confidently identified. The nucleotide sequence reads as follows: TGCGCCAGCAGCTTGGGGCAGAGGGAAAACACCATATATTTT. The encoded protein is CASSLGQRENTIYF.